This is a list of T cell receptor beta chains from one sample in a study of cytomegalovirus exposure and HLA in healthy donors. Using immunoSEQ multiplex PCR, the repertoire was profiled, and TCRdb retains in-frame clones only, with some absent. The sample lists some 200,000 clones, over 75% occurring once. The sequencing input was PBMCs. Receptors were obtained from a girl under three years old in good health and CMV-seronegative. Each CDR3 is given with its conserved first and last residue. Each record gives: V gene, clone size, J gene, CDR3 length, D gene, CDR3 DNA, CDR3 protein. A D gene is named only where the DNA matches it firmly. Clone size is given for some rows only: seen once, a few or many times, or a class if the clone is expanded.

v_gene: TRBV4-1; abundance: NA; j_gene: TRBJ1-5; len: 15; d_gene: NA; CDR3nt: TGCGCCAGCAGCCCCCTCGGGGGAAGCAATCAGCCCCAGCATTTT; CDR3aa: CASSPLGGSNQPQHF
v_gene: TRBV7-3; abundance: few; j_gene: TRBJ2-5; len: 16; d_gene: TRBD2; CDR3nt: TGTGCCAGCAGCTTAGGGATGGGAGCGGGAGAAGAGACCCAGTACTTC; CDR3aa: CASSLGMGAGEETQYF
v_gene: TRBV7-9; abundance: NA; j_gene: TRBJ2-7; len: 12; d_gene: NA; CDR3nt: TGTGCCAGCAGCTTCGGAGCCTACGAGCAGTACTTC; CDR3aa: CASSFGAYEQYF
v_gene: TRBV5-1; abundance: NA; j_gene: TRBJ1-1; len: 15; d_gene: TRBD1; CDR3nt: TGCGCCAGCAGCTTACCAGGGGGATTGGGGACTGAAGCTTTCTTT; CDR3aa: CASSLPGGLGTEAFF
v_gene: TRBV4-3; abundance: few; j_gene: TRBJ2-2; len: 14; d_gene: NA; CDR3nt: TGCGCCAGCAGCCAAGCGGGGGTTGATGGGGAGCTGTTTTTT; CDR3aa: CASSQAGVDGELFF
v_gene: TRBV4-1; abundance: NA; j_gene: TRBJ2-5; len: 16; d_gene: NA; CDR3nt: TGCGCCAGCAGCCAAGAGGCGGAGCCGGGTATGCAGACCCAGTACTTC; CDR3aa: CASSQEAEPGMQTQYF
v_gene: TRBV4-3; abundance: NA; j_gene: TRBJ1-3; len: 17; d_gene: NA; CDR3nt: TGCGCCAGCAGCCAAGGTCAGGGTGGAGGGCCTGGAAACACCATATATTTT; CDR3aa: CASSQGQGGGPGNTIYF
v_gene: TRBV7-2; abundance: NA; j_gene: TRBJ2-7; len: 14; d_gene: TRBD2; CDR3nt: TGTGCCAGCAGCTTTGGGAGGGCCGTCTACGAGCAGTACTTC; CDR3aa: CASSFGRAVYEQYF
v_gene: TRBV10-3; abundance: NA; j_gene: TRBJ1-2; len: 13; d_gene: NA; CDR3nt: TGTGCCATCAGTGAGTCGGGGGGCTATGGCTACACCTTC; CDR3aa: CAISESGGYGYTF
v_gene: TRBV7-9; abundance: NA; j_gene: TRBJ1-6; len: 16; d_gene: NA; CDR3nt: TGTGCCAGCAGCTCCCTCCGGCGGCGTGGTAATTCACCCCTCCACTTT; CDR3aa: CASSSLRRRGNSPLHF
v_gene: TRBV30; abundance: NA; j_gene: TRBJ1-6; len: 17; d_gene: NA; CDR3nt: TGTGCCTGGAGTGTAATCCCCGGGATACAGGGCCATTCACCCCTCCACTTT; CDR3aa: CAWSVIPGIQGHSPLHF
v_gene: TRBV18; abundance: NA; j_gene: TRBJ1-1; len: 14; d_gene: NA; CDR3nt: TGTGCCAGCTCACAGTTCTCCGCGGGCGCTGAAGCTTTCTTT; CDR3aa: CASSQFSAGAEAFF
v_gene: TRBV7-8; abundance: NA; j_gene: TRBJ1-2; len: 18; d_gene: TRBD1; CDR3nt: TGTGCCAGCAGCCCGTACCACGGACAGGGGGTCTTTTACTATGGCTACACCTTC; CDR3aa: CASSPYHGQGVFYYGYTF
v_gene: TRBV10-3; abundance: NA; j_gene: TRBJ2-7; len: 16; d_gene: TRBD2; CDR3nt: TGTGCCATCAGTGGCCCGCCCCAACTAGCGCCCTACGAGCAGTACTTC; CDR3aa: CAISGPPQLAPYEQYF
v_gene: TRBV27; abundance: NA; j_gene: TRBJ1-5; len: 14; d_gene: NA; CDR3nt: TGTGCCAGCAGTTTATTGGGAGGGAATCAGCCCCAGCATTTT; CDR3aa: CASSLLGGNQPQHF
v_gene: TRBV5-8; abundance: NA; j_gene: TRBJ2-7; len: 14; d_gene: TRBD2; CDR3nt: TGTGCCAGCAGCTTGGGCGGGAGAACCTACGAGCAGTACTTC; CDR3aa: CASSLGGRTYEQYF
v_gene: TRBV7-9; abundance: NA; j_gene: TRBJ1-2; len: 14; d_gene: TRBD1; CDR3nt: TGTGCCAGCACCCCCCAGGGGGCGCAGGGCTACCACACCTTC; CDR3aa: CASTPQGAQGYHTF
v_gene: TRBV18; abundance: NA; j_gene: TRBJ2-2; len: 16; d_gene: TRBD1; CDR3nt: TGTGCCAGCTCAGCGAGCGACAGGGTCCAGGCCGGGGAGCTGTTTTTT; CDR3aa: CASSASDRVQAGELFF
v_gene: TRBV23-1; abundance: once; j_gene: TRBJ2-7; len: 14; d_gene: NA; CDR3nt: TGCGCCAGCAGCCCTAGAGACAGGCACTACGAGCAGTACTTC; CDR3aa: CASSPRDRHYEQYF
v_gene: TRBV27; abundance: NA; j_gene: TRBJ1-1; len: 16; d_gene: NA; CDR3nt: TGTGCCAGCAGTTTCTACCTATCACAAGGCGGCACTGAAGCTTTCTTT; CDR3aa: CASSFYLSQGGTEAFF
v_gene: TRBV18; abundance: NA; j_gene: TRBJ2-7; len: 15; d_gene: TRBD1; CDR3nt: TGTGCCAGCTCACCCGGGGACAGCCTAGTATACGAGCAGTACTTC; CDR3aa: CASSPGDSLVYEQYF
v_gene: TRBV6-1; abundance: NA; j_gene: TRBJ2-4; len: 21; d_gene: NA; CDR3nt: TGTGCCAGCAGTGAAGCTCGGGGGGCGCGGTACCTGGGCCTAGCCAAAAACATTCAGTACTTC; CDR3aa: CASSEARGARYLGLAKNIQYF
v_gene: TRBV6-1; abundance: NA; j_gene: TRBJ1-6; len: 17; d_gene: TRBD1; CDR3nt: TGTGCCAGCAGTGAAAAGGGGGACAGCTTAGTGAATTCACCCCTCCACTTT; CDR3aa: CASSEKGDSLVNSPLHF
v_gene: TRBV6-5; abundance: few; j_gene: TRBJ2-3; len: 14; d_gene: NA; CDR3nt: TGTGCCAGCAGTTACGCGCCTGACTCCCTATCGCAGTATTTT; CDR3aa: CASSYAPDSLSQYF
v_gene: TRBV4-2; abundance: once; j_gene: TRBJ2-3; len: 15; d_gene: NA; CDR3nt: TGTGCCAGCAGTCTTAGACTAGTTAGTGCAGATACGCAGTATTTT; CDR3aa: CASSLRLVSADTQYF
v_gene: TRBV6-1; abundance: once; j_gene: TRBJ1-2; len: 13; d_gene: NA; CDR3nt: TGTGCCAGCAGTGAGGTCAGGGTCTATGGCTACACCTTC; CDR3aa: CASSEVRVYGYTF
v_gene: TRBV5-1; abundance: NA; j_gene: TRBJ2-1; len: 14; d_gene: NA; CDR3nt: TGCGCCAGCAGCTCGGGGACATACTACAATGAGCAGTTCTTC; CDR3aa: CASSSGTYYNEQFF
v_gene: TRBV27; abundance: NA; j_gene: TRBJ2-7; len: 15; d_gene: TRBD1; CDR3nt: TGTGCCAGCAGTTTAGGGACAGGGGCAGGGGACGAGCAGTACTTC; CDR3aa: CASSLGTGAGDEQYF
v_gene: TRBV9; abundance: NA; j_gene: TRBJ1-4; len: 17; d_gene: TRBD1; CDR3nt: TGTGCCAGCAGCCAAAATCCGCCGGGACAGGGGAATGAAAAACTGTTTTTT; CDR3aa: CASSQNPPGQGNEKLFF
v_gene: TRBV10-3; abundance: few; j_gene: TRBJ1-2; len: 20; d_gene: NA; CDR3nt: TGTGCCATCAGTGAGTCCTCCCGTTCGGAAAAAGGAGTCAGGGGTGCTGGCTACACCTTC; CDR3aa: CAISESSRSEKGVRGAGYTF
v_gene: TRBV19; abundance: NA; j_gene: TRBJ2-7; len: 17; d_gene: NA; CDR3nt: TGTGCCAGTAGCTCAACCCCGGTCGGGTCGAGCTCCTACGAGCAGTACTTC; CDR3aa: CASSSTPVGSSSYEQYF
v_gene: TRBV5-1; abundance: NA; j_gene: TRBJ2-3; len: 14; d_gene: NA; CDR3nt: TGCGCCAGCAGCTCAGGACAGTCCCCAGATACGCAGTATTTT; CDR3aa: CASSSGQSPDTQYF
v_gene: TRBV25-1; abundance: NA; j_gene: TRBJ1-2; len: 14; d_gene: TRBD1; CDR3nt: TGTGCCAGCAGTGGACAGGGTGCTAACTATGGCTACACCTTC; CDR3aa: CASSGQGANYGYTF
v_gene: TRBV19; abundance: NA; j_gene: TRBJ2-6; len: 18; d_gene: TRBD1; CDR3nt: TGTGCCAGTAGTATGTTGAGACAGGGGGCTCCTGGGGCCAACGTCCTGACTTTC; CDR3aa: CASSMLRQGAPGANVLTF
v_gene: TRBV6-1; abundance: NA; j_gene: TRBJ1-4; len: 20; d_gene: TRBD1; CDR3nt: TGTGCCAGCAGTGGAAATCTCTGGACAGGGTACTTGGCAACTAATGAAAAACTGTTTTTT; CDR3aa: CASSGNLWTGYLATNEKLFF
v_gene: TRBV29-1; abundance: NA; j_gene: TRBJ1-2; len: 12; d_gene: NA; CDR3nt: TGCAGCGTTTGGGTCGGGGGGCGCGGCTACACCTTC; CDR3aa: CSVWVGGRGYTF
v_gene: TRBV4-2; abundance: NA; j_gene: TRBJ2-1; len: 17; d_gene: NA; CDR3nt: TGTGCCAGCAGCCAAGATCTCTCGAGCGGAATCTACAATGAGCAGTTCTTC; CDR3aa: CASSQDLSSGIYNEQFF
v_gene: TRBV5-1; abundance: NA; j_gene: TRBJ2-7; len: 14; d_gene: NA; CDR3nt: TGCGCCAGCAGCTTGGTTAGCGGCTCGTACGAGCAGTACTTC; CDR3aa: CASSLVSGSYEQYF
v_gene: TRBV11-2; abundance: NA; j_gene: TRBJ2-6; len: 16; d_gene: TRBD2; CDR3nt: TGTGCCAGCAGCTCTCTAGCGGGGACTGGGGCCAACGTCCTGACTTTC; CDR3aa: CASSSLAGTGANVLTF
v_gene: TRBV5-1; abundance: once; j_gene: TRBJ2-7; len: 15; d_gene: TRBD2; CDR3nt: TGCGCCAGCAGTGCGGGACTAGCGGTCTCCTACGAGCAGTACTTC; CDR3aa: CASSAGLAVSYEQYF
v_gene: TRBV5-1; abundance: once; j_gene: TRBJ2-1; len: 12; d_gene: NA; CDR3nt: TGCGCCAGCAGCTTGGGCGTAAGTGCGCAGTTCTTC; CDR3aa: CASSLGVSAQFF
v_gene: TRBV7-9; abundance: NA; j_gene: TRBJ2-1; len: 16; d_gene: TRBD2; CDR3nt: TGTGCCAGCAGCGGGTATAGCGGGAGCTCCTACAATGAGCAGTTCTTC; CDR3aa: CASSGYSGSSYNEQFF
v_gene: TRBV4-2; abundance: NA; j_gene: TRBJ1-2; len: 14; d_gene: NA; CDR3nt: TGTGCCAGCAGCCAAGATAAGAGTAACTATGGCTACACCTTC; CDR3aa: CASSQDKSNYGYTF
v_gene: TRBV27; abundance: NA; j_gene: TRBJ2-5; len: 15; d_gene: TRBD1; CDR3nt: TGTGCCAGCAGTTCCTTCGGACAGGGCCAAGAGACCCAGTACTTC; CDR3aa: CASSSFGQGQETQYF
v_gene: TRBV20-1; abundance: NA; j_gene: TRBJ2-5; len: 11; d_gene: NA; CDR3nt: TGCAGTGTCGGACTGGTAGCGACCCAGTACTTC; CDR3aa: CSVGLVATQYF
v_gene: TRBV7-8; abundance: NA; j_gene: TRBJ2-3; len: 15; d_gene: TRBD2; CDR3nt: TGTGCCAGCAGCGGGGCGGAGCGGGGTCCAGATACGCAGTATTTT; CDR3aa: CASSGAERGPDTQYF
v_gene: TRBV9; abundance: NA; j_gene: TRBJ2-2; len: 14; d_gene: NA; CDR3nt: TGTGCCAGCAGCCCATACGTGGGGCCCGGGGAGCTGTTTTTT; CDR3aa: CASSPYVGPGELFF
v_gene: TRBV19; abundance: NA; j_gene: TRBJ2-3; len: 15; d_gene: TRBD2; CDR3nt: TGTGCCAGTAGTGAGACTAGCGGGGGGTACTATACGCAGTATTTT; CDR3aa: CASSETSGGYYTQYF
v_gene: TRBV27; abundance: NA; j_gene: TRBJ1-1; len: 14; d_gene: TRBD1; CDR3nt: TGTGCCAGCAGGGCTAGGGGGCCGAACACTGAAGCTTTCTTT; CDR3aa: CASRARGPNTEAFF
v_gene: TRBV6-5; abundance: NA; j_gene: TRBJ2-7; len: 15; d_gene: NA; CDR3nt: TGTGCCAGCAGTTACTCGTGGGGGGGCGGCTACGGGCAGTACTTC; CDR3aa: CASSYSWGGGYGQYF
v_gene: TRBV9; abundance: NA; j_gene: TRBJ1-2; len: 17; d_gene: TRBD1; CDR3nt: TGTGCCAGCAGCGTAGCTCTATCCGACAGGGGGGACTATGGCTACACCTTC; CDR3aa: CASSVALSDRGDYGYTF